A selection of T cell receptor beta chains follows, all from one sample in a study of blood T cell repertoires in COVID-19. Data came from immunoSEQ multiplex PCR; TCRdb stores just in-frame clones and leaves some out. This table has around 130,000 clones, 80% to 90% appearing once. Material for sequencing was peripheral blood. These TCRs come from a human donor in a cohort sampled during active COVID-19. Both conserved end residues are part of each CDR3. The order of the fields is V gene, clone size, J gene, D gene, CDR3 protein, CDR3 DNA. A D gene is named only where the DNA matches it firmly. Rows give clone size only sometimes, using once, few, many, or a class for an expanded clone.

v_call: TRBV5-4
clone_size: -
j_call: TRBJ1-3
d_call: -
cdr3_aa: CASSFGNSGNTIYF
cdr3_nt: TGTGCCAGCAGCTTTGGCAACTCTGGAAACACCATATATTTT

v_call: TRBV4-1
clone_size: once
j_call: TRBJ1-4
d_call: -
cdr3_aa: CASSQDSGMGKLFF
cdr3_nt: TGCGCCAGCAGCCAAGATTCGGGGATGGGAAAACTGTTTTTT

v_call: TRBV15
clone_size: few
j_call: TRBJ2-3
d_call: -
cdr3_aa: CATSRKGSTDTQYF
cdr3_nt: TGTGCCACCAGCCGAAAGGGGAGCACAGATACGCAGTATTTT

v_call: TRBV9
clone_size: -
j_call: TRBJ1-3
d_call: -
cdr3_aa: CASSGETGFGGNTIYF
cdr3_nt: TGTGCCAGCAGCGGGGAGACAGGATTTGGTGGAAACACCATATATTTT

v_call: TRBV4-2
clone_size: -
j_call: TRBJ1-3
d_call: TRBD1
cdr3_aa: CASSPGQRGNTIYF
cdr3_nt: TGTGCCAGCAGCCCGGGACAGCGTGGAAACACCATATATTTT

v_call: TRBV7-6
clone_size: -
j_call: TRBJ1-6
d_call: TRBD1
cdr3_aa: CASSLRGQAANSPLHF
cdr3_nt: TGTGCCAGCAGCTTAAGGGGACAGGCGGCTAATTCACCCCTCCACTTT

v_call: TRBV7-6
clone_size: -
j_call: TRBJ1-6
d_call: TRBD1
cdr3_aa: CASSPGTDNSPLHF
cdr3_nt: TGTGCCAGCAGCCCGGGGACAGATAATTCACCCCTCCACTTT

v_call: TRBV27
clone_size: once
j_call: TRBJ2-3
d_call: TRBD2
cdr3_aa: CASSLLASGGMLNF
cdr3_nt: TGTGCCAGCAGTTTATTAGCTAGCGGGGGCATGCTCAATTTT

v_call: TRBV24-1
clone_size: -
j_call: TRBJ2-7
d_call: -
cdr3_aa: CATSNQGYEQYF
cdr3_nt: TGTGCCACCAGTAACCAGGGCTACGAGCAGTACTTC

v_call: TRBV7-9
clone_size: -
j_call: TRBJ1-2
d_call: -
cdr3_aa: CASSHRSGNGYTF
cdr3_nt: TGTGCCAGCAGCCACCGTTCAGGGAATGGCTACACCTTC

v_call: TRBV4-2
clone_size: -
j_call: TRBJ1-2
d_call: TRBD1
cdr3_aa: CASSQEARQGFTGYTF
cdr3_nt: TGTGCCAGCAGCCAAGAAGCCCGACAGGGATTTACTGGCTACACCTTC

v_call: TRBV5-1
clone_size: -
j_call: TRBJ1-1
d_call: TRBD1
cdr3_aa: CASSSEGQGLAFF
cdr3_nt: TGCGCCAGCAGCTCCGAAGGACAGGGCTTAGCTTTCTTT

v_call: TRBV27
clone_size: -
j_call: TRBJ1-2
d_call: -
cdr3_aa: CASSLSWGGLYGYTF
cdr3_nt: TGTGCCAGCAGTTTATCGTGGGGAGGGCTCTATGGCTACACCTTC

v_call: TRBV29-1
clone_size: -
j_call: TRBJ1-1
d_call: -
cdr3_aa: CSVEGQANTEAFF
cdr3_nt: TGCAGCGTTGAAGGGCAGGCGAACACTGAAGCTTTCTTT